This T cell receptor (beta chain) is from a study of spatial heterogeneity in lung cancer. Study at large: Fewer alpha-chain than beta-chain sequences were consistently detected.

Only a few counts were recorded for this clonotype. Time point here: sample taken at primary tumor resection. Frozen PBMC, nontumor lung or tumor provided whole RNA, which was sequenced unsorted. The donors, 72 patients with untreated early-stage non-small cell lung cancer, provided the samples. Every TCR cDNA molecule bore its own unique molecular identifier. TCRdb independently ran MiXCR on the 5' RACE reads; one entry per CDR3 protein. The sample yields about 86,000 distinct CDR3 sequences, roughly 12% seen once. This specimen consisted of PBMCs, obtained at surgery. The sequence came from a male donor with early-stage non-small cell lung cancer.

The CDR3 DNA reads as TGTGCCATCAGTGAAACGGCCGGGAACACTGAAGCTTTCTTT. Its protein is CAISETAGNTEAFF. The chain combines TRBV10-3 with TRBJ1-1; D uncertain. The V end lost 3 bases, the J end lost 1 base, and 9 bases lay between the germline ends. The CDR3 is 14 residues long. Per the germline V gene, CDR1 is ENHRY and CDR2 is SYGVKD.